Below, one T cell receptor beta chain is given with its context. What it binds is not known. A universal primer site was incorporated via template switching, and the cDNA contained unique molecular identifiers. Via MiXCR, TCRdb re-called the 5' RACE reads, giving one row per CDR3 protein. The sample lists around 1.7 million distinct CDR3 sequences, around 29% occurring once. The CDR3 extends over 14 amino acids. Germline V gene lookup returns CDR1 DFQATT and CDR2 SNEGSKA (reference sequence). The record originates from a study of identical twins. Broader study findings: Cross-sectional statistical analysis was relied on for the conclusions, without the same donors being followed.

The V call is TRBV20-1, the J call TRBJ2-1; possible D gene TRBD1, 6 bases. The end of the DNA is better explained by TRBJ2-7, so the J call may be wrong. Sequenced: cord blood. The sequence was obtained from a newborn girl in good health. CDR3 residues: CSAWGRSSYNEQYF. For the CDR3, the DNA is TGCAGTGCTTGGGGGCGGAGCTCCTACAATGAGCAGTACTTC.